The 17 T cell receptor beta chains reported below all come from one sample, sequenced in a study of T-cell reconstitution after alpha-beta-depleted transplantation in children (dated by TCRdb to about 2016). The treatment or condition label corresponds to: allogeneic hematopoietic cell transplantation with graft depleted of TCRalphabeta T cells and CD19 B cells. Library prep was done by PCR. The instrument was an Illumina HiSeq 2500. TCR library preparation used molecular barcoding, with unique molecular identifiers applied to normalize quantification of the TCRbeta repertoire. TCRdb ran its own pipeline on the public reads, namely fastp trimming at Q25 and MiXCR clone calling, and kept in-frame beta chains. Every entry covers one CDR3 protein and lists the most common genes and DNA from its rows. This sample holds about 980,000 distinct CDR3 sequences; less than 30% were observed only once. Of the sample, more than 25% falls within the top ten clones.

This specimen was PBMCs, mostly from graft donor cells, taken 360 days after TCRalphabeta/CD19-depleted stem cell transplant. The receptors here all came from a boy less than two years old who had a stem cell transplant for SCID, so the T cells may come from the graft donor.

The chain links TRBV28 to TRBJ2-7, with 7 bases that match TRBD2. There are 17 residues in the CDR3. With 1 base clipped from V and 2 bases from J, the junction kept 11 bases outside the gene matches. In germline, CDR1 is MDHEN, CDR2 SYDVKM. CDR3 sequence reads: CASSLFPQEAGTYEQYF. In nucleotides, the CDR3 is TGTGCCAGCAGTTTATTCCCGCAAGAAGCGGGAACCTACGAGCAGTACTTC.

This clonotype was observed a handful of times. The V and J genes are TRBV20-1 and TRBJ2-1; TRBD2 aligns across 10 bases. This CDR3 is built from 16 residues. Looked up from germline, CDR1 is DFQATT and CDR2 is SNEGSKA (reference sequence). Trimming removed 3 bases from V and 3 bases from J; junction bases left unmatched: 8. DNA for the CDR3: TGCAGTGCTAGGGAGAGTGGACTAGCGGTCTACAATGAGCAGTTCTTC. This gives the protein CSARESGLAVYNEQFF.

This chain joins TRBV11-2 and TRBJ2-5; D remains ambiguous. The CDR3 extends over 18 amino acids. The V end lost 1 base, the J end lost 4 bases, and 22 bases lay between the germline ends. Germline V gives CDR1 SGHAT, CDR2 FQNNGV. DNA of the CDR3: TGTGCCAGCAGCTTAGTAGGTTTCAGTAGCTTGCCTCGAGAGACCCAGTACTTC. Residues: CASSLVGFSSLPRETQYF.

This clonotype was seen only once. The V gene is TRBV4-2, the J gene TRBJ2-3, with D tentatively TRBD2 (6 bases). Germline assignment: CDR1 LGHNA and CDR2 YNFKEQ. The V end lost 0 bases, the J end lost 3 bases, and 10 bases lay between the germline ends. The CDR3 is 15 residues long. The DNA for the CDR3 is TGTGCCAGCAGCCAAGATAACGGGGGAACAGATACGCAGTATTTT. This encodes CASSQDNGGTDTQYF.

This chain links TRBV28 with TRBJ2-3; TRBD2 matches at 9 bases. The CDR3 runs 16 residues. V lost 3 bases and J lost 2; bases outside the gene matches: 6. The germline V gene has CDR1 MDHEN and CDR2 SYDVKM. As DNA, the CDR3 is TGTGCCAGCAGTTTCCCAGCGGGGGGATACACAGATACGCAGTATTTT. Residues: CASSFPAGGYTDTQYF. Complete variable domain (other parts from reference TRBV28 and TRBJ2-3): DVKVTQSSRYLVKRTGEKVFLECVQDMDHENMFWYRQDPGLGLRLIYFSYDVKMKEKGDIPEGYSVSREKKERFSLILESASTNQTSMYLCASSFPAGGYTDTQYFGPGTRLTVL.

This clonotype was found a few times. This rearrangement joins TRBV3-1 to TRBJ2-1; 9 bases line up with TRBD2. V was pared by 5 bases and J by 6 bases, with 8 bases of the junction left unmatched. The CDR3 has 15 amino acids. CDR1 is LGHDT, CDR2 YNNKEL, per germline (reference sequence). In DNA form, the CDR3 reads TGTGCCAGCAGCATGCGGGGGGGCCTGAGCAATGAGCAGTTCTTC. This sequence encodes CASSMRGGLSNEQFF.

This rearrangement joins TRBV20-1 to TRBJ2-1, with D maybe TRBD2 (7 bases). The ends were cut back, 4 bases at V and 2 bases at J, with 21 bases in the middle. The CDR3 runs to 17 residues. Germline values: CDR1 DFQATT, CDR2 SNEGSKA (reference sequence). CDR3 amino acids: CSATEGRGPHPYNEQFF. CDR3 nucleotides: TGCAGTGCTACAGAGGGGCGGGGGCCCCACCCCTACAATGAGCAGTTCTTC.

This sequence joins TRBV6-5 and TRBJ2-2; D perhaps matches TRBD2 (5 bases). CDR1 and CDR2 from the germline V gene are MNHEY and SVGAGI. V lost 2 bases, J lost 5 bases, and 12 bases lay in between. This CDR3 has 15 amino acids. In nucleotides, the CDR3 is TGTGCCAGCAGTTACGGCTCATGGAGGACCGGGGAGCTGTTTTTT. Amino acids: CASSYGSWRTGELFF.

The sample holds a few counts of this clonotype. The chain combines TRBV12-3 or TRBV12-4 with TRBJ2-3; D unresolved. CDR3 size: 16 residues. V was clipped by 4 bases and J by 0 bases, with 14 bases between them. CDR3 residues: CASSSPPGPSTDTQYF. CDR3 DNA sequence: TGTGCCAGCAGTTCCCCCCCCGGACCTAGCACAGATACGCAGTATTTT.

This clonotype was counted between two and nine times. The rearrangement links TRBV19 to TRBJ2-1; 7 nucleotides agree with TRBD2. This CDR3 spans 15 amino acids. J was trimmed by 3 bases and V by 0 bases; bases with no gene match: 2. Germline lookup yields CDR1 LNHDA and CDR2 SQIVND (reference sequence). The DNA of the CDR3 is TGTGCCAGTAGTATAGATCTAGCGGTCTACAATGAGCAGTTCTTC. Its translation: CASSIDLAVYNEQFF.

This clonotype came up a few times. The chain combines TRBV7-2 with TRBJ2-7; D possibly corresponds to TRBD1 (5 bases). The CDR3 runs to 17 residues. Germline V lookup: CDR1 SGHTA, CDR2 FQGNSA. Trimming shortened V by 8 bases and J by 2 bases, and 25 bases separated the two germline ends. CDR3 sequence (DNA): TGTGCCAGCGGTTTCAAAGCACTCATCAAAGGGGCCTACGAGCAGTACTTC. Its translation: CASGFKALIKGAYEQYF.

The chain recombines TRBV4-2 with TRBJ2-7, with TRBD1 as a possible D gene (5 bases). V lost 4 bases and J 2 bases, leaving 15 bases between the germline ends. The CDR3 runs 15 residues. In germline, CDR1 is LGHNA, CDR2 YNFKEQ. DNA for the CDR3: TGTGCCAGCAGCCTCTCTGTTCTGGGGCCCTACGAGCAGTACTTC. Amino acid sequence: CASSLSVLGPYEQYF.

A few counts support this clonotype. The rearrangement uses TRBV25-1 and TRBJ1-5; D may be TRBD1 (5 bases). V lost 2 bases and J lost 6, with 11 bases in between. Germline V gene sequence: CDR1 MGHDK, CDR2 SYGVNS. This CDR3 comprises 14 residues. In nucleotides, the CDR3 is TGTGCCAGCAGTGAAGGGGGGTTCAGTCAGCCCCAGCATTTT. As protein: CASSEGGFSQPQHF. The full variable domain, completed using reference TRBV25-1 and TRBJ1-5, is EADIYQTPRYLVIGTGKKITLECSQTMGHDKMYWYQQDPGMELHLIHYSYGVNSTEKGDLSSESTVSRIRTEHFPLTLESARPSHTSQYLCASSEGGFSQPQHFGDGTRLSIL.

This clonotype was seen a handful of times. This chain uses TRBV5-4 with TRBJ2-2; perhaps TRBD1 as D (5 bases). This CDR3 is built from 13 residues. Trimming took 6 bases from V and 2 from J, leaving 8 bases between them. Germline-derived CDR1 and CDR2 are SGHNT and YYREEE (reference sequence). The CDR3 sequence: CASTQDNTGELFF. CDR3 coding DNA: TGTGCCAGCACACAGGACAACACCGGGGAGCTGTTTTTT.

This clonotype appeared a few times. The rearrangement uses TRBV7-9 and TRBJ2-1, with D possibly being TRBD1 (6 bases). CDR3 length equals 16 residues. V was cut by 0 bases and J by 7 bases, with 16 bases left in between. Germline V gene data show CDR1 as SEHNR and CDR2 as FQNEAQ (reference sequence). The DNA for the CDR3 is TGTGCCAGCAGCTTAGCACAGGGAAAAGTGGGAAATGAGCAGTTCTTC. Translating it yields CASSLAQGKVGNEQFF.

This chain joins TRBV20-1 and TRBJ2-1; maybe TRBD1 (6 bases). Germline CDR1 reads DFQATT; CDR2 reads SNEGSKA (reference sequence). The CDR3 is 13 residues long. Trimming left V 1 base short and J 3 bases short, with 7 bases between. CDR3 sequence (DNA): TGCAGTGCTAGAGCGGACAGCTACAATGAGCAGTTCTTC. This gives the protein CSARADSYNEQFF.

The table lists this clonotype with a few counts. The chain couples TRBV5-6 to TRBJ2-3; TRBD2 is a possible D gene (5 bases). Germline V lookup: CDR1 SGHDT, CDR2 YYEEEE. V was cut by 3 bases and J by 3 bases, with 17 bases left in between. The length of the CDR3 is 16 residues. CDR3 sequence (DNA): TGTGCCAGCAGCTCGACGGGGTTTTCAGTGACAGATACGCAGTATTTT. Its protein is CASSSTGFSVTDTQYF.